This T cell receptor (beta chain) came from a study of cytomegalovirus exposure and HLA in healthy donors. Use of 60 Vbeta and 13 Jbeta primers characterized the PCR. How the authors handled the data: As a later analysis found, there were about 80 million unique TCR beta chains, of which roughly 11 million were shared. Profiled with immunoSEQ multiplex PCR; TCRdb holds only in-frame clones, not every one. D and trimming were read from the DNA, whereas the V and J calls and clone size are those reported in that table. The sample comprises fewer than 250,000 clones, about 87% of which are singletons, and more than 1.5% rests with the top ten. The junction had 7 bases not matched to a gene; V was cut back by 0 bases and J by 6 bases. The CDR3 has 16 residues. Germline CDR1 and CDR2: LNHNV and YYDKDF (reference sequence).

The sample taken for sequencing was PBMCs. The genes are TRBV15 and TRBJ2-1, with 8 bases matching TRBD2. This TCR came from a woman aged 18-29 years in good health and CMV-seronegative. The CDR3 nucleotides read TGTGCCACCAGCAGAGATTGGCTAGCGGGCGGCAATGAGCAGTTCTTC. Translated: CATSRDWLAGGNEQFF. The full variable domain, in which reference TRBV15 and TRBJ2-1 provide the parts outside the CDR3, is DAMVIQNPRYQVTQFGKPVTLSCSQTLNHNVMYWYQQKSSQAPKLLFHYYDKDFNNEADTPDNFQSRRPNTSFCFLDIRSPGLGDTAMYLCATSRDWLAGGNEQFFGPGTRLTVL.